This T cell receptor beta chain was identified during a study of regulatory T cells in long-lasting Graves disease. Turning to the study itself: Positivity for TSH receptor antibodies plus over 5 years of antithyroid drugs meant persistent Graves' disease.

Building the TCR beta libraries relied on iRepertoire HTBI primers, and CDR3 regions underwent Arm-PCR. Original methodology: Samples collectively showed 62 TRBV and about 15 TRBJ segments. TCRdb recomputed calls from the multiplex PCR reads with MiXCR, one row per CDR3 protein. The V and J calls and clone size come from TCRdb's table, not from the authors' own analysis. The sample lists some 430,000 distinct CDR3 sequences, about 22% occurring once. Points on this clonotype: Germline is not matched at one junction end, which may reflect a read error.

Time point specified: persistent/refractory GD, antithyroid drugs over 5 years with positive TRAb. From RNA extracted from PBMCs, the TCR library was made. Roughly 9.9-milliliter peripheral blood samples went into EDTA tubes. The CDR3 length is 16 residues. The germline V gene has CDR1 LNHDA and CDR2 SQIVND (reference sequence). This receptor was taken from a female donor with Graves disease. The gene calls are TRBV19 and TRBJ2-6; tentatively, D is TRBD1 or TRBD2 (5 bases each). The material was peripheral blood mononuclear cells (PBMCs), obtained when the disease was refractory, from a patient treated with antithyroid drugs. CDR3 protein: CATGAGRSSGTNVLTF. CDR3 bases: TGTGCCACCGGGGCCGGGCGGAGCTCTGGGACCAACGTCCTGACTTTC.